This is a list of T cell receptor beta chains from one sample in a study of blood T cell repertoires in COVID-19. Assay: immunoSEQ multiplex PCR; the TCRdb copy retains only in-frame clones and omits some. The sample has fewer than 200,000 clones, approximately 80% seen once. The sequencing input was peripheral blood. Every receptor here comes from a human donor in a cohort sampled during active COVID-19. CDR3s include the opening cysteine and the closing phenylalanine or tryptophan. The D gene is left open where the match is weak. Expanded clones get a size class; other rows say once, few or many, or leave the size out.

abundance: NA
j_gene: TRBJ2-5
v_gene: TRBV10-3
d_gene: TRBD1
CDR3aa: CATRQGVGETQYF
CDR3nt: TGTGCCACCCGACAGGGGGTTGGGGAGACCCAGTACTTC

abundance: NA
j_gene: TRBJ2-2
v_gene: TRBV10-3
d_gene: NA
CDR3aa: CAISERGADNTGELFF
CDR3nt: TGTGCCATCAGTGAGCGGGGGGCAGATAACACCGGGGAGCTGTTTTTT

abundance: NA
j_gene: TRBJ2-1
v_gene: TRBV5-1
d_gene: TRBD2
CDR3aa: CASSLRTSGGNIPSDYNEQFF
CDR3nt: TGCGCCAGCAGCTTGAGGACTAGCGGGGGGAACATCCCTTCAGACTACAATGAGCAGTTCTTC

abundance: few
j_gene: TRBJ1-2
v_gene: TRBV7-2
d_gene: TRBD1
CDR3aa: CASSPGTGLHGYTF
CDR3nt: TGTGCCAGCAGCCCTGGGACAGGGCTTCATGGCTACACCTTC

abundance: NA
j_gene: TRBJ1-2
v_gene: TRBV30
d_gene: TRBD1
CDR3aa: CAWSVQGSGDARVRSYTF
CDR3nt: TGTGCCTGGAGTGTACAGGGGTCCGGGGACGCGCGGGTTCGAAGCTACACCTTC

abundance: NA
j_gene: TRBJ1-1
v_gene: TRBV27
d_gene: NA
CDR3aa: CASSLSKESLGPGAFF
CDR3nt: TGTGCCAGCAGTTTATCGAAGGAATCGTTGGGTCCGGGAGCTTTCTTT

abundance: NA
j_gene: TRBJ1-2
v_gene: TRBV5-6
d_gene: NA
CDR3aa: CASSLDGGGSYGYTF
CDR3nt: TGTGCCAGCAGCTTGGATGGTGGGGGCAGCTATGGCTACACCTTC

abundance: NA
j_gene: TRBJ1-5
v_gene: TRBV6-4
d_gene: NA
CDR3aa: CASSGVPVGREFFRNQPQHF
CDR3nt: TGTGCCAGCAGTGGAGTACCGGTTGGTCGGGAATTCTTTCGTAATCAGCCCCAGCATTTT

abundance: NA
j_gene: TRBJ1-2
v_gene: TRBV4-1
d_gene: TRBD1
CDR3aa: CASSLTGGYGYTF
CDR3nt: TGCGCCAGCAGCCTGACAGGGGGCTATGGCTACACCTTC

abundance: NA
j_gene: TRBJ2-7
v_gene: TRBV7-2
d_gene: NA
CDR3aa: CASSYSTPTAYEQYF
CDR3nt: TGTGCCAGCAGCTATAGTACTCCGACAGCCTACGAGCAGTACTTC

abundance: NA
j_gene: TRBJ1-1
v_gene: TRBV27
d_gene: NA
CDR3aa: CASRPRTVYTEAFF
CDR3nt: TGTGCCAGCAGACCTAGGACAGTTTACACTGAAGCTTTCTTT

abundance: NA
j_gene: TRBJ2-7
v_gene: TRBV2
d_gene: NA
CDR3aa: CASSEDRGYEQYF
CDR3nt: TGTGCCAGCAGTGAAGATAGAGGCTACGAGCAGTACTTC

abundance: NA
j_gene: TRBJ2-2
v_gene: TRBV25-1
d_gene: TRBD1
CDR3aa: CASSVARTGLTGELFF
CDR3nt: TGTGCCAGCAGTGTAGCCCGGACAGGCCTCACCGGGGAGCTGTTTTTT

abundance: NA
j_gene: TRBJ2-7
v_gene: TRBV27
d_gene: NA
CDR3aa: CASSHGTLYEQYF
CDR3nt: TGTGCCAGCAGCCACGGGACACTCTACGAGCAGTACTTC

abundance: NA
j_gene: TRBJ2-7
v_gene: TRBV7-9
d_gene: NA
CDR3aa: CASSLALRQDNEQYF
CDR3nt: TGTGCCAGCAGCCTCGCCCTTCGGCAGGACAACGAGCAGTACTTC

abundance: NA
j_gene: TRBJ1-4
v_gene: TRBV5-6
d_gene: TRBD1
CDR3aa: CASSEPGQINEKLFF
CDR3nt: TGTGCCAGCAGCGAACCGGGACAGATTAATGAAAAACTGTTTTTT

abundance: NA
j_gene: TRBJ2-1
v_gene: TRBV19
d_gene: TRBD1
CDR3aa: CASSTGTGVGGYNEQFF
CDR3nt: TGTGCCAGTAGTACTGGGACAGGGGTCGGGGGGTACAATGAGCAGTTCTTC

abundance: NA
j_gene: TRBJ2-1
v_gene: TRBV11-2
d_gene: NA
CDR3aa: CASSALGEQFF
CDR3nt: TGTGCCAGCAGCGCCCTAGGTGAGCAGTTCTTC

abundance: NA
j_gene: TRBJ2-1
v_gene: TRBV30
d_gene: TRBD2
CDR3aa: CAWRRRWTSGGASSYNEQFF
CDR3nt: TGTGCCTGGAGGCGACGTTGGACTAGCGGGGGGGCCAGCTCCTACAATGAGCAGTTCTTC

abundance: NA
j_gene: TRBJ2-5
v_gene: TRBV6-1
d_gene: TRBD2
CDR3aa: CASSDPTSGGARDQETQYF
CDR3nt: TGTGCCAGCAGTGACCCTACTAGCGGGGGGGCCCGGGACCAAGAGACCCAGTACTTC

abundance: NA
j_gene: TRBJ2-7
v_gene: TRBV5-1
d_gene: NA
CDR3aa: CASSPGVNEQYF
CDR3nt: TGCGCCAGCAGCCCAGGGGTCAACGAGCAGTACTTC

abundance: NA
j_gene: TRBJ1-2
v_gene: TRBV19
d_gene: NA
CDR3aa: CATYAAAVYGYTF
CDR3nt: TGTGCCACCTACGCGGCAGCAGTCTATGGCTACACCTTC

abundance: once
j_gene: TRBJ1-2
v_gene: TRBV5-1
d_gene: TRBD1
CDR3aa: CASSLEGAAYGYTF
CDR3nt: TGCGCCAGCAGCTTGGAGGGGGCGGCCTATGGCTACACCTTC

abundance: NA
j_gene: TRBJ1-2
v_gene: TRBV7-2
d_gene: NA
CDR3aa: CASSLIRGYGYTF
CDR3nt: TGTGCCAGCAGCTTAATTAGGGGCTATGGCTACACCTTC